This T cell receptor beta chain was recovered during a study of cytotoxic CD8 clonotypes in ibrutinib-treated CLL. Across the study: Patients gave response samples after a median approximately 11 months of treatment, range 6 to 36.

The V gene's germline CDR1 is SGHNT and CDR2 YYREEE (reference sequence). J gave up 4 bases and V 0 bases, and 2 bases lay outside the gene matches. There are 14 residues in the CDR3. Profiled with immunoSEQ multiplex PCR; TCRdb holds only in-frame clones, not every one. This table has about 50,000 clones, roughly 85% appearing once. The sequence was obtained from a human donor with chronic lymphocytic leukemia. The chain joins TRBV5-4 to TRBJ1-1, with 8 bases matching TRBD1. Material: PBMCs, obtained after 24 months of ibrutinib treatment. Here the CDR3 reads CASSLAGGVTEAFF. For the CDR3, the DNA is TGTGCCAGCAGCTTGGCAGGGGGCGTCACTGAAGCTTTCTTT.